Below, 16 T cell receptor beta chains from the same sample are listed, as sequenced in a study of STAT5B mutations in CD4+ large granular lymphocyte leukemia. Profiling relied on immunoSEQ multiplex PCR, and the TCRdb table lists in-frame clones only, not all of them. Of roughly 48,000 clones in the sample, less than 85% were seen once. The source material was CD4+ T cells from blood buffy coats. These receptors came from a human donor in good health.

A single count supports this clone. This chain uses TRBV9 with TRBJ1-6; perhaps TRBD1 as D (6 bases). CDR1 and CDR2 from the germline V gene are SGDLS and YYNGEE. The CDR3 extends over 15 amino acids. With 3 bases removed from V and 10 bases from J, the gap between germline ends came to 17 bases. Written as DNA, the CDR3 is TGTGCCAGCAGCGCCGGGGACACATCGGGCTCACCCCTCCACTTT. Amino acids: CASSAGDTSGSPLHF.

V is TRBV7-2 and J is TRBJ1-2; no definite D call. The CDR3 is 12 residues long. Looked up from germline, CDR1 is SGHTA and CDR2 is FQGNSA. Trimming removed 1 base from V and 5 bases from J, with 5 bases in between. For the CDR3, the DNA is TGTGCCAGCAGCTTAGGGCAGTATGGCTACACCTTC. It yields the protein CASSLGQYGYTF. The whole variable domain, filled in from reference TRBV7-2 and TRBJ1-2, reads GAGVSQSPSNKVTEKGKDVELRCDPISGHTALYWYRQSLGQGLEFLIYFQGNSAPDKSGLPSDRFSAERTGGSVSTLTIQRTQQEDSAVYLCASSLGQYGYTFGSGTRLTVV.

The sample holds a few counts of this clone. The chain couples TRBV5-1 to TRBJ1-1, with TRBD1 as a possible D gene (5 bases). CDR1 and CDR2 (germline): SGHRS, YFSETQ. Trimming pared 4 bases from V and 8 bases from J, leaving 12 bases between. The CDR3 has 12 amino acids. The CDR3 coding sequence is TGCGCCAGCAGCCCATCCTCAGGGGAAGCTTTCTTT. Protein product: CASSPSSGEAFF.

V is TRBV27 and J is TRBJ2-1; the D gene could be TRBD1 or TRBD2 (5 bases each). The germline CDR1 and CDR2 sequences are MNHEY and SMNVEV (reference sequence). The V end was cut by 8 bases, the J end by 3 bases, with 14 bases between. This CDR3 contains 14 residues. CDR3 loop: CASLPGPSYNEQFF. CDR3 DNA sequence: TGTGCCAGCCTCCCGGGACCTAGCTACAATGAGCAGTTCTTC.

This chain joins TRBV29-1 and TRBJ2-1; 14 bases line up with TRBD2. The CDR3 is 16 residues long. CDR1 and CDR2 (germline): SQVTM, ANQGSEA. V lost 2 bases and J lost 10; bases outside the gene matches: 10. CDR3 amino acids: CSVEPRLAGGPAEQFF. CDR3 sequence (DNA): TGCAGCGTTGAACCTCGACTAGCGGGGGGGCCGGCCGAGCAGTTCTTC.

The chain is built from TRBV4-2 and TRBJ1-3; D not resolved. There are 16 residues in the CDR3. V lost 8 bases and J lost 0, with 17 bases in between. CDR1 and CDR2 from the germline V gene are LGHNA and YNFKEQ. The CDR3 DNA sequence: TGTGCCAGCCGTCGCGGAGAGACGACCTCTGGAAACACCATATATTTT. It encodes CASRRGETTSGNTIYF.

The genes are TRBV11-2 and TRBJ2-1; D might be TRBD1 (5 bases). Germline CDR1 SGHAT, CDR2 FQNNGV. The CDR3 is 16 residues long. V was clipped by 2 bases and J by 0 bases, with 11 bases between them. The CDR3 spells CASSLWGDSSYNEQFF. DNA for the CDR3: TGTGCCAGCAGCTTATGGGGCGACAGCTCCTACAATGAGCAGTTCTTC.

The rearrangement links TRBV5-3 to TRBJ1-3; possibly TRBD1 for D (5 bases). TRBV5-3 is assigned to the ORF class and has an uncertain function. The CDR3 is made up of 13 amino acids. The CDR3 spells CAPRGDSGNTIYF. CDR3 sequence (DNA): TGTGCTCCAAGGGGTGATTCTGGAAACACCATATATTTT.

CDR3 protein: CASSPYLRQGGTGELFF. CDR3 bases: TGTGCCAGCAGCCCGTACCTTCGACAGGGTGGAACCGGGGAGCTGTTTTTT. The chain joins TRBV7-8 to TRBJ2-2, with 7 bases matching TRBD1. From germline, CDR1 is SGHVS and CDR2 FQNEAQ. The CDR3 contains 17 residues. J was trimmed by 5 bases and V by 5 bases; bases with no gene match: 14.

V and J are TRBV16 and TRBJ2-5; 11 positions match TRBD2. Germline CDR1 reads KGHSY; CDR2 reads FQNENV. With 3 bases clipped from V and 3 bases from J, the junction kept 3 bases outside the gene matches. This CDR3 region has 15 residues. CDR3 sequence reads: CASSHRGLAEETQYF. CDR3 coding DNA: TGTGCCAGCAGCCATCGGGGACTAGCGGAAGAGACCCAGTACTTC.

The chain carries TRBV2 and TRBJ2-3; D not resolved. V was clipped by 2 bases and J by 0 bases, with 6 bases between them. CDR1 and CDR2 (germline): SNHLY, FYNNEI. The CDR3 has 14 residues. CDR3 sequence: CASSELLSTDTQYF. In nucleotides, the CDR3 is TGTGCCAGCAGTGAACTCCTAAGCACAGATACGCAGTATTTT.

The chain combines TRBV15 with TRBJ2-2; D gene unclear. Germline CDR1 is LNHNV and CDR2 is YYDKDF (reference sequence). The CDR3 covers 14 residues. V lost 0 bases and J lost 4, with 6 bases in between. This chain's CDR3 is CATSRDMGTGELFF. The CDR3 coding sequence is TGTGCCACCAGCAGAGATATGGGCACCGGGGAGCTGTTTTTT.

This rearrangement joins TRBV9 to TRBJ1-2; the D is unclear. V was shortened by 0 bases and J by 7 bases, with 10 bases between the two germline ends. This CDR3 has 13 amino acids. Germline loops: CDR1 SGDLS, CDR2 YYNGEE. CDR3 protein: CASSVVGRTGYTF. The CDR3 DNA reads TGTGCCAGCAGCGTAGTGGGCAGAACTGGCTACACCTTC. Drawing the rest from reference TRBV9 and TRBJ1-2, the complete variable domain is DSGVTQTPKHLITATGQRVTLRCSPRSGDLSVYWYQQSLDQGLQFLIQYYNGEERAKGNILERFSAQQFPDLHSELNLSSLELGDSALYFCASSVVGRTGYTFGSGTRLTVV.

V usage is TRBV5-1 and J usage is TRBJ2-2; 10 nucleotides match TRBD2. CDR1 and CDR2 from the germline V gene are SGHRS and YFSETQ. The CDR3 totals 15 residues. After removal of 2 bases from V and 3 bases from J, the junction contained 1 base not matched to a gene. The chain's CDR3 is CASSFGLADTGELFF. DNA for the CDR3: TGCGCCAGCAGCTTTGGACTAGCGGACACCGGGGAGCTGTTTTTT.

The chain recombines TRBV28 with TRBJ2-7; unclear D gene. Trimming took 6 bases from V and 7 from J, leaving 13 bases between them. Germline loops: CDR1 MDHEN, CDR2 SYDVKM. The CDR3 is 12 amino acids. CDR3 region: CASSTPTREQYF. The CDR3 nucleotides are TGTGCCAGCAGCACCCCAACGCGGGAGCAGTACTTC. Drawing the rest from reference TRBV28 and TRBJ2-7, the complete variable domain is DVKVTQSSRYLVKRTGEKVFLECVQDMDHENMFWYRQDPGLGLRLIYFSYDVKMKEKGDIPEGYSVSREKKERFSLILESASTNQTSMYLCASSTPTREQYFGPGTRLTVT.

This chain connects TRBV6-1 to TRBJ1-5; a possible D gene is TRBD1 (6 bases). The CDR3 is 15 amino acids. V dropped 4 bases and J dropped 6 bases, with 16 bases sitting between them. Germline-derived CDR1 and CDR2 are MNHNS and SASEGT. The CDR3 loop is CASSALGGTSQPQHF. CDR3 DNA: TGTGCCAGCAGTGCCTTGGGGGGCACGAGTCAGCCCCAGCATTTT.